Described below is a single T cell receptor (beta chain) sequence and its context. The data belong to a study of control samples from healthy donors and cancer patients. The CDR3 is 14 amino acids. Germline V lookup: CDR1 LNHDA, CDR2 SQIVND (reference sequence). V dropped 4 bases and J dropped 7 bases, with 16 bases sitting between them. This table comes from immunoSEQ multiplex PCR, and its TCRdb copy is limited to in-frame clones, with some not included. The sample carries 150,000 to 200,000 clones, approximately 94% recorded once. This receptor was obtained from a man aged 25 to 40 in good health. Sequences were obtained from blood. The chain recombines TRBV19 with TRBJ1-2; the D gene is possibly TRBD1 (6 bases). CDR3 nucleotide sequence: TGTGCCAGTAGTACTTTGTCAGGGGCAGGTGGCTACACCTTC. Amino acid sequence: CASSTLSGAGGYTF.